The 23 T cell receptor beta chains listed next were all sequenced from one sample in a study of cytomegalovirus exposure and HLA in healthy donors. In the PCR, 60 Vbeta and 13 Jbeta primers were used. Measured with immunoSEQ multiplex PCR; TCRdb has only the in-frame clones, and not every one. The sample has fewer than 130,000 clones. The sequencing sample was made of PBMCs. These receptors came from a middle-aged man in good health and CMV-seronegative.

About this clone itself: Germline is not matched at one junction end, which may reflect a read error. The chain is built from TRBV9 and TRBJ1-1; 9 bases align to TRBD1. Germline values: CDR1 SGDLS, CDR2 YYNGEE. The CDR3 sequence is 11 residues long. Written as DNA, the CDR3 is TGTGCCAGCAGCGTAGGGGACAGGGTTTCATTT. Residues: CASSVGDRVSF.

The chain is built from TRBV7-2 and TRBJ2-4; tentative D call: TRBD2 (6 bases). V was pared by 5 bases and J by 0 bases, with 14 bases between. The V gene's germline CDR1 is SGHTA and CDR2 FQGNSA. CDR3 length: 16 amino acids. CDR3 DNA: TGTGCCAGCAGCCCGCCGCGGGGTGGAGCCAAAAACATTCAGTACTTC. It codes for CASSPPRGGAKNIQYF. Combining the CDR3 with reference TRBV7-2 and TRBJ2-4 gives the whole variable domain GAGVSQSPSNKVTEKGKDVELRCDPISGHTALYWYRQSLGQGLEFLIYFQGNSAPDKSGLPSDRFSAERTGGSVSTLTIQRTQQEDSAVYLCASSPPRGGAKNIQYFGAGTRLSVL.

The genes are TRBV19 and TRBJ2-7; TRBD1 matches 8 bases. J gave up 5 bases and V 5 bases, and 11 bases lay outside the gene matches. CDR1 is LNHDA, CDR2 SQIVND, per germline (reference sequence). The CDR3 covers 15 residues. The CDR3 DNA reads as TGTGCCAGTAGTCACAGGACAGGGAAGGTCCACGAGCAGTACTTC. Translating gives CASSHRTGKVHEQYF.

This chain joins TRBV5-4 and TRBJ1-2, with TRBD1 matching over 7 bases. Germline CDR1 is SGHNT and CDR2 is YYREEE (reference sequence). This CDR3 contains 17 residues. V gave up 2 bases and J gave up 2 bases; unmatched junction bases: 12. The CDR3 region has the DNA TGTGCCAGCAGCTTTGGAGGGAGACAGGGATACAACTATGGCTACACCTTC. This codes for CASSFGGRQGYNYGYTF. The variable domain in full, with the rest retrieved from reference TRBV5-4 and TRBJ1-2, is ETGVTQSPTHLIKTRGQQVTLRCSSQSGHNTVSWYQQALGQGPQFIFQYYREEENGRGNFPPRFSGLQFPNYSSELNVNALELDDSALYLCASSFGGRQGYNYGYTFGSGTRLTVV.

This chain connects TRBV10-3 to TRBJ2-7; 9 bases match TRBD2. The V gene's germline CDR1 is ENHRY and CDR2 SYGVKD. CDR3 length equals 16 residues. After removal of 4 bases from V and 2 bases from J, the junction contained 9 bases not matched to a gene. CDR3 sequence reads: CAISALAGEKTYEQYF. Written as DNA, the CDR3 is TGTGCCATCAGTGCTTTAGCGGGAGAGAAAACCTACGAGCAGTACTTC.

The chain uses TRBV16 and TRBJ1-2; D might be TRBD1 (6 bases). Looked up from germline, CDR1 is KGHSY and CDR2 is FQNENV. This CDR3 is built from 17 residues. Trimming stripped 1 base from V and 2 bases from J, with 17 bases between. DNA for the CDR3: TGTGCCAGCAGCCAATTAGTCGCCCAGGGGCTCAACTATGGCTACACCTTC. It yields the protein CASSQLVAQGLNYGYTF. The entire variable domain, with the rest obtained from reference TRBV16 and TRBJ1-2, is as follows: GEEVAQTPKHLVRGEGQKAKLYCAPIKGHSYVFWYQQVLKNEFKFLISFQNENVFDETGMPKERFSAKCLPNSPCSLEIQATKLEDSAVYFCASSQLVAQGLNYGYTFGSGTRLTVV.

This chain uses TRBV9 with TRBJ1-6; 10 positions agree with TRBD1. J was trimmed by 7 bases and V by 2 bases; bases with no gene match: 3. This CDR3 spans 15 amino acids. The germline V gene encodes CDR1 SGDLS and CDR2 YYNGEE. CDR3 in amino acids: CASSVRTGGNSPLHF. CDR3 sequence (DNA): TGTGCCAGCAGCGTCAGGACAGGGGGGAATTCACCCCTCCACTTT.

J is TRBJ1-6 and V is TRBV6-5; 11 bases agree with TRBD1. V was pared by 11 bases and J by 10 bases, with 7 bases of the junction left unmatched. Germline V gives CDR1 MNHEY, CDR2 SVGAGI. The CDR3 consists of 13 residues. This CDR3 reads CASRTGGSSPLHF. The CDR3 nucleotides are TGTGCCTCGCGGACAGGGGGCAGCTCACCCCTCCACTTT.

This rearrangement joins TRBV27 to TRBJ2-7; TRBD1 aligns across 9 bases. Germline V lookup: CDR1 MNHEY, CDR2 SMNVEV (reference sequence). This CDR3 is built from 16 residues. V shed 4 bases and J 3 bases; nucleotides not matched to a gene: 10. As DNA, the CDR3 is TGTGCCAGCAGTTCCCCTCCGGGACAGGGCCACTACGAGCAGTACTTC. Its protein product is CASSSPPGQGHYEQYF.

The chain uses TRBV2 and TRBJ1-1, with TRBD1 identical over 7 bases. CDR3 length: 13 residues. Losses at the gene ends were 6 bases for V and 7 bases for J; bases not matched to a gene: 8. The germline gives CDR1 SNHLY, CDR2 FYNNEI. The CDR3 region has the DNA TGTGCCAGCAGCCTAGAGCAGGGGGGTGAAGCTTTCTTT. This translates into CASSLEQGGEAFF. The full variable domain, completed using reference TRBV2 and TRBJ1-1, is EPEVTQTPSHQVTQMGQEVILRCVPISNHLYFYWYRQILGQKVEFLVSFYNNEISEKSEIFDDQFSVERPDGSNFTLKIRSTKLEDSAMYFCASSLEQGGEAFFGQGTRLTVV.

The chain uses TRBV2 and TRBJ1-2; the match to TRBD1 covers 8 bases. The CDR3 is 12 residues long. Trimming removed 7 bases from V and 6 bases from J; junction bases left unmatched: 4. The germline V gene encodes CDR1 SNHLY and CDR2 FYNNEI. The CDR3 DNA reads TGTGCCAGCACAGGGACAGGCGATGGCTACACCTTC. Its translation: CASTGTGDGYTF.

The rearrangement uses TRBV19 and TRBJ2-7, with 7 bases lining up with TRBD2. The CDR3 is 15 amino acids. In germline, CDR1 is LNHDA, CDR2 SQIVND (reference sequence). After removal of 0 bases from V and 4 bases from J, the junction contained 6 bases not matched to a gene. The CDR3 region is CASSIDEGGVYEQYF. The CDR3 nucleotides read TGTGCCAGTAGTATAGACGAGGGAGGGGTATACGAGCAGTACTTC. Supplemented by reference TRBV19 and TRBJ2-7, the full variable domain reads DGGITQSPKYLFRKEGQNVTLSCEQNLNHDAMYWYRQDPGQGLRLIYYSQIVNDFQKGDIAEGYSVSREKKESFPLTVTSAQKNPTAFYLCASSIDEGGVYEQYFGPGTRLTVT.

This chain links TRBV9 with TRBJ2-4, with 8 positions matching TRBD1. Germline CDR1 reads SGDLS; CDR2 reads YYNGEE. The CDR3 totals 14 residues. V lost 0 bases, J lost 9 bases, and 5 bases stayed unmatched. The CDR3 DNA reads as TGTGCCAGCAGCGTAGGGACAGGGTCGGCCATTCAGTACTTC. It codes for CASSVGTGSAIQYF.

This sequence joins TRBV7-9 and TRBJ2-5; maybe TRBD1 (6 bases). This CDR3 comprises 15 residues. The germline CDR1 and CDR2 sequences are SEHNR and FQNEAQ (reference sequence). With 5 bases removed from V and 1 base from J, the gap between germline ends came to 14 bases. CDR3 nucleotides: TGTGCCAGCAGCCCTGGCCAGGGGACCCAAGAGACCCAGTACTTC. It encodes CASSPGQGTQETQYF.

This chain links TRBV25-1 with TRBJ1-4, with D unresolved. This CDR3 has 18 residues. The germline V gene has CDR1 MGHDK and CDR2 SYGVNS. Trimming cost V 9 bases and J 4 bases, with 27 bases left between them. This CDR3 reads CASAEEGDGGDYNEKLFF. In DNA form, the CDR3 reads TGTGCCAGTGCAGAGGAGGGAGACGGAGGAGATTATAATGAAAAACTGTTTTTT. Full variable domain (outside the CDR3, taken from reference TRBV25-1 and TRBJ1-4): EADIYQTPRYLVIGTGKKITLECSQTMGHDKMYWYQQDPGMELHLIHYSYGVNSTEKGDLSSESTVSRIRTEHFPLTLESARPSHTSQYLCASAEEGDGGDYNEKLFFGSGTQLSVL.

The J gene is TRBJ1-1, the V gene TRBV7-2, with TRBD1 as a possible D gene (5 bases). CDR1 is SGHTA and CDR2 is FQGNSA in the germline V gene. There are 12 residues in the CDR3. V lost 4 bases and J lost 8, with 11 bases in between. Here the CDR3 reads CASSSGLREAFF. The CDR3 DNA reads TGTGCCAGCAGCTCAGGGTTGAGAGAAGCTTTCTTT.

The chain uses TRBV6-5 and TRBJ1-6, with TRBD1 identical over 7 bases. The germline CDR1 and CDR2 sequences are MNHEY and SVGAGI. Losses at the gene ends were 6 bases for V and 7 bases for J; bases not matched to a gene: 9. This CDR3 is 15 amino acids long. CDR3 region: CASRQTGTENSPLHF. Written as DNA, the CDR3 is TGTGCCAGCAGGCAGACCGGGACAGAGAATTCACCCCTCCACTTT.

CDR3 protein: CASSLALGGTGELFF. CDR3 bases: TGCGCCAGCAGCTTGGCGTTAGGGGGCACCGGGGAGCTGTTTTTT. The chain uses TRBV5-1 and TRBJ2-2, with D possibly being TRBD1 (6 bases). Looked up from germline, CDR1 is SGHRS and CDR2 is YFSETQ. The CDR3 contains 15 residues. The V gene lost 0 bases and the J gene lost 4 bases, with 10 bases spanning the gap.

The V gene is TRBV5-1, the J gene TRBJ1-2, with D possibly TRBD1 on 6 matching bases. Germline CDR1 is SGHRS and CDR2 is YFSETQ. This CDR3 has 14 residues. Trimming stripped 0 bases from V and 4 bases from J, with 10 bases between. In DNA, the CDR3 is TGCGCCAGCAGCTTGGGGCAGGGGAGCTATGGCTACACCTTC. Encoded protein: CASSLGQGSYGYTF.

J is TRBJ2-2 and V is TRBV4-3; D is unresolved. The ends were cut back, 0 bases at V and 5 bases at J, with 16 bases in the middle. Germline V gene sequence: CDR1 LGHNA, CDR2 YSLEER. CDR3 length equals 17 residues. CDR3 region: CASSQDLLRSATGELFF. CDR3 DNA sequence: TGCGCCAGCAGCCAAGATCTGTTGAGGTCCGCTACCGGGGAGCTGTTTTTT.

This chain connects TRBV7-8 to TRBJ1-2; tentative D call: TRBD1 (6 bases). Germline V gives CDR1 SGHVS, CDR2 FQNEAQ. V lost 3 bases to trimming and J lost 4 bases, with 9 bases between them. The CDR3 covers 13 residues. The CDR3 loop reads CASSLGHSYGYTF. The CDR3 region has the DNA TGTGCCAGCAGCTTGGGACACAGCTATGGCTACACCTTC.

The chain recombines TRBV6-6 with TRBJ2-7; unclear D gene. CDR1 is MNHNY, CDR2 SVGAGI, per germline (reference sequence). Trimming left V 5 bases short and J 4 bases short, with 9 bases between. The CDR3 covers 12 residues. The CDR3, as DNA: TGTGCCAGCAGTGAGGCCCATTACGAGCAGTACTTC. Protein: CASSEAHYEQYF.

The V call is TRBV5-1, the J call TRBJ2-7; 8 nucleotides line up with TRBD2. In germline, CDR1 is SGHRS, CDR2 YFSETQ. The V gene end was trimmed by 0 bases and the J gene end by 4 bases; junction bases not matched to a gene: 6. The CDR3 extends over 15 amino acids. CDR3 sequence (DNA): TGCGCCAGCAGCTTGGTGTCGGGGGGGCCTTACGAGCAGTACTTC. Its translation: CASSLVSGGPYEQYF.